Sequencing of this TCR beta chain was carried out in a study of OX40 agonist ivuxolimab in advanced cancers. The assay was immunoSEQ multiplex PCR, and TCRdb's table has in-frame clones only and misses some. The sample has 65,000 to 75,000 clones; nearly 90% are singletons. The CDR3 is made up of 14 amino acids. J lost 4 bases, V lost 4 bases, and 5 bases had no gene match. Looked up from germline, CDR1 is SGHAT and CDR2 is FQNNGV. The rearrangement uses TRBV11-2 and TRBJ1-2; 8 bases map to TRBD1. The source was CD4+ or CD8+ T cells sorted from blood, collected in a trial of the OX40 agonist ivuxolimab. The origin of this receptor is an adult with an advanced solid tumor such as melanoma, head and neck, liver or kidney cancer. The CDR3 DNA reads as TGTGCCAGCAGCTCGACAGGGGCCGGCTATGGCTACACCTTC. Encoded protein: CASSSTGAGYGYTF. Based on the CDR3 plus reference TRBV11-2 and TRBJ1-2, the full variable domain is EAGVAQSPRYKIIEKRQSVAFWCNPISGHATLYWYQQILGQGPKLLIQFQNNGVVDDSQLPKDRFSAERLKGVDSTLKIQPAKLEDSAVYLCASSSTGAGYGYTFGSGTRLTVV.